This TCR beta chain is drawn from a study of blood T cells in healthy people across ages. Sample-barcoded 5' priming and a J-beta primer mix drove a second PCR of 7 to 11 cycles. One entry per CDR3 protein results from TCRdb running MiXCR on the 5' RACE reads. The sample includes roughly 790,000 distinct CDR3 sequences, roughly two fifths of them seen just once. V was pared by 0 bases and J by 5 bases, with 17 bases between. This CDR3 has 16 amino acids. Germline values: CDR1 SGHAT, CDR2 FQNNGV. The clonotype originates from an older woman in good health. The chain uses TRBV11-2 and TRBJ2-7, with D perhaps TRBD1 (5 bases). The sample comprised blood. In nucleotides, the CDR3 is TGTGCCAGCAGCTTAGATCTCAGGGCCAATGGGCACGAGCAGTACTTC. It specifies CASSLDLRANGHEQYF.